The clone carrying this T cell receptor (beta chain) was seen at least ten times. Its specificity is unknown. Time point: newly diagnosed GD, antithyroid drugs for less than 3 months. Isolated PBMC RNA provided the starting material for the TCR library. Patients came from an endocrinology department in Xi'an, China. This sample was taken from a study of regulatory T cells in long-lasting Graves disease. Study-wide findings and caveats: Clonotypes that were public and shared totalled fewer than 3,500 in persistent patients versus 850 to 1,000 in new patients.

For TCR beta, libraries came from iRepertoire HTBI primers and Arm-PCR of CDR3 regions. Original methodology: Looking across samples, the authors found 55 to 70 TRBV and 12 to 15 TRBJ segments. Using its own MiXCR run on the multiplex PCR reads, TCRdb lists one record per CDR3 protein. The V and J calls come from TCRdb's annotation, not from the publication. The sample carries hundreds of thousands of distinct CDR3 sequences, about 12% recorded once. Another study also made use of these data, one on T cells in Graves' hyperthyroidism and ophthalmopathy.

This receptor was taken from a woman between 25 and 40 years old with Graves disease. The starting material was peripheral blood mononuclear cells (PBMCs), obtained at new diagnosis, from a patient treated with antithyroid drugs.

Here the CDR3 reads CASSYEYGGTEAFF. Written as DNA, the CDR3 is TGTGCCAGCAGTTACGAGTACGGGGGGACTGAAGCTTTCTTT. The V gene is TRBV6-5, the J gene TRBJ1-1, with D possibly being TRBD1 (5 bases). Trimming removed 2 bases from V and 5 bases from J, with 12 bases in between. CDR1 and CDR2 from the germline V gene are MNHEY and SVGAGI. The length of the CDR3 is 14 residues.